This T cell receptor beta chain was recorded in a study of beta chain features in type 1 diabetes. Study background: Patient and healthy donor groups were alike in age, gender and cell yields. General study findings and limits: Shortening of TCRB CDR3s, moderate but significant, appeared in all four CD4+ subsets of Type 1 diabetes patients.

This clone was seen a few times. The antigen remains unidentified. Of the isolated RNA, all was reverse transcribed, and so the sequenced material was expressed TCRB transcripts. The data were produced by immunoSEQ multiplex PCR, yet TCRdb's version contains in-frame clones alone and is incomplete. The sample gives 250,000 or so clones, just over 20% of which show up once; less than 0.035% is in the top ten. The single heparinised draw taken from each donor contained approximately 120 mL of blood on average. Via the markers CD45RO/CCR7/CD25/CD127/CD95/CD27, stem cell-like memory, regulatory, central memory and naive CD4+ cells were sorted. Post-sort purity exceeded 98% for all sorted populations. CDR3 length: 14 residues. Looked up from germline, CDR1 is MDHEN and CDR2 is SYDVKM. Trimming took off 3 bases at V and 1 base at J, with 6 bases between the two ends.

The specimen was naive CD4+ T cells from blood. This TCR came from a woman in her thirties or forties with type 1 diabetes. The chain is built from TRBV28 and TRBJ2-2; tentative D call: TRBD1 (6 bases). CDR3 nucleotide sequence: TGTGCCAGCAGTTTGGGACAGAACACCGGGGAGCTGTTTTTT. Protein: CASSLGQNTGELFF.